The present entry profiles one T cell receptor (beta chain) with its context. No antigen is known for it. This entry is derived from a study of Ad26.COV2.S vaccination and SARS-CoV-2 variants. Data came from immunoSEQ multiplex PCR; TCRdb stores just in-frame clones and leaves some out. Of 330,000 or so clones in the sample, under 90% were seen once. General study results and limits: Spike-specific TCR breadth ran higher among vaccine recipients than placebo recipients. Breadth, reportedly substantial, characterized the spike-specific CD8+ and CD4+ T cell responses after vaccination.

The treatment here: some 20 received Ad26.COV2.S at low or high dose, single or two shots; 5 received placebo; per-sample allocation not given. Sampling happened 63 days after the first vaccine or placebo injection. V lost 5 bases and J 7 bases, leaving 15 bases between the germline ends. From germline, CDR1 is LNHDA and CDR2 SQIVND (reference sequence). The CDR3 loop spans 15 amino acids. The material sequenced was peripheral blood, taken in a trial of Ad26.COV2.S vaccine versus placebo. V gene TRBV19 combines with J gene TRBJ1-6; a possible D gene is TRBD1 (5 bases). The sequence came from a person between 18 and 65 years old who received the Ad26.COV2.S COVID-19 vaccine or a placebo. CDR3 nucleotide sequence: TGTGCCAGTAGTCCGGGACCCACCAGGAATTCACCCCTCCACTTT. Translating it yields CASSPGPTRNSPLHF.